These 25 T cell receptor beta chains were all obtained from the same sample, sequenced in a study of CD8+ T cells in alopecia areata (dated by TCRdb to about 2018). Libraries were constructed by the immunoSEQ multiplex PCR assay. RNA was extracted from all samples and reverse transcribed into cDNA as template for TCR sequencing. TCRdb took over this immuneACCESS table, retaining in-frame rearrangements with V and J assigned. Such tables are incomplete; in checked studies, under half of the missing clones stem from an unresolved V gene, and the remainder is unexplained. This sample gives 200,000 to 250,000 clones in total; under 80% of them show up just once. The ten top clones hold approximately 1.2% of the sample. Read against the paper, the sample's time point label means: baseline before oral tofacitinib. This sample comprised CD4+ T cells sorted from blood, obtained at week 0. These receptors were collected from a human donor with alopecia areata.

This clone has just a few counts. The V call is TRBV29-1, the J call TRBJ2-3, with D possibly TRBD1 on 6 matching bases. The CDR3 runs 13 residues. The V gene's germline CDR1 is SQVTM and CDR2 ANQGSEA. The ends were cut back, 6 bases at V and 2 bases at J, with 12 bases in the middle. The CDR3 protein is CSVETGNTDTQYF. CDR3 in DNA: TGCAGCGTGGAGACAGGAAACACAGATACGCAGTATTTT.

The chain recombines TRBV5-6 with TRBJ2-7; D not certain. CDR1 and CDR2 (germline): SGHDT, YYEEEE. The CDR3 totals 13 residues. Deletions cut 3 bases from V and 1 base from J, with 8 bases between. CDR3 nucleotide sequence: TGTGCCAGCAGCTACGACCCGTCCTACGAGCAGTACTTC. This gives the protein CASSYDPSYEQYF.

CDR3 in amino acids: CASSALDSTGELFF. DNA for the CDR3: TGTGCCAGCAGTGCCCTTGACTCCACCGGGGAGCTGTTTTTT. The rearrangement links TRBV25-1 to TRBJ2-2; D is undetermined. This CDR3 is built from 14 residues. CDR1 and CDR2 from the germline V gene are MGHDK and SYGVNS. V lost 4 bases to trimming and J lost 4 bases, with 10 bases between them.

The V and J genes are TRBV29-1 and TRBJ2-3, with D perhaps TRBD1 (5 bases). The V gene's germline CDR1 is SQVTM and CDR2 ANQGSEA. There are 14 residues in the CDR3. Trimming cost V 3 bases and J 0 bases, with 10 bases left between them. The CDR3 sequence: CSVEKTASTDTQYF. The CDR3, as DNA: TGCAGCGTTGAGAAGACAGCTAGCACAGATACGCAGTATTTT.

The chain is built from TRBV30 and TRBJ1-2; no clear D gene. This CDR3 spans 13 amino acids. The V gene lost 4 bases and the J gene lost 2 bases, with 11 bases spanning the gap. Germline-derived CDR1 and CDR2 are GTSNPN and SVGIG (reference sequence). The CDR3, as DNA: TGTGCCTGGAATTCTGGACGGAACTATGGCTACACCTTC. This codes for CAWNSGRNYGYTF.

This sequence joins TRBV14 and TRBJ1-1; tentatively, D is TRBD1 (5 bases). CDR1 is SGHDN and CDR2 is FVKESK in the germline V gene. This CDR3 region has 13 residues. Trimming took off 3 bases at V and 6 bases at J, with 11 bases between the two ends. As DNA, the CDR3 is TGTGCCAGCAGCCACGGACTGGGGGCTGAAGCTTTCTTT. It codes for CASSHGLGAEAFF.

The J gene is TRBJ1-1, the V gene TRBV30; possibly TRBD1 for D (5 bases). CDR1 and CDR2 (germline): GTSNPN, SVGIG (reference sequence). This CDR3 region has 12 residues. V was trimmed by 5 bases and J by 5 bases, leaving 12 bases between them. The CDR3 region has the DNA TGTGCCTGGGGGGATCAGGGAACTGAAGCTTTCTTT. This sequence encodes CAWGDQGTEAFF.

The genes are TRBV29-1 and TRBJ1-2; D not certain. This CDR3 contains 12 residues. Germline V lookup: CDR1 SQVTM, CDR2 ANQGSEA. The V gene lost 5 bases and the J gene lost 5 bases, with 12 bases spanning the gap. As DNA, the CDR3 is TGCAGCGTTTTAAACCCAGATTATGGCTACACCTTC. This encodes CSVLNPDYGYTF.

This clone has just a few counts. The genes are TRBV30 and TRBJ1-5, with TRBD1 as a possible D gene (5 bases). The CDR3 has 15 amino acids. Trimming left V 4 bases short and J 0 bases short, with 13 bases between. Germline-derived CDR1 and CDR2 are GTSNPN and SVGIG (reference sequence). DNA of the CDR3: TGTGCCTGGACCCTAGGGGCCATTAGCAATCAGCCCCAGCATTTT. Translation gives CAWTLGAISNQPQHF.

This rearrangement joins TRBV10-3 to TRBJ2-6, with D unresolved. Germline lookup yields CDR1 ENHRY and CDR2 SYGVKD. V lost 2 bases and J lost 12, with 17 bases in between. This CDR3 is built from 15 residues. The CDR3 region has the DNA TGTGCCATCAGTGAGCCGACGGGTAGGACGGGCGTCCTGACTTTC. Residues: CAISEPTGRTGVLTF.

The chain links TRBV30 to TRBJ2-3; the match to TRBD1 covers 10 bases. The CDR3 covers 16 residues. After removal of 0 bases from V and 4 bases from J, the junction contained 7 bases not matched to a gene. From germline, CDR1 is GTSNPN and CDR2 SVGIG (reference sequence). CDR3 protein: CAWSVQGQGFADTQYF. CDR3 coding DNA: TGTGCCTGGAGTGTACAGGGACAGGGGTTCGCAGATACGCAGTATTTT.

The rearrangement links TRBV30 to TRBJ1-5; D unclear. The CDR3 runs 13 residues. Germline assignment: CDR1 GTSNPN and CDR2 SVGIG (reference sequence). V was shortened by 3 bases and J by 4 bases, with 10 bases between the two germline ends. CDR3 residues: CAWSSKGNQPQHF. In DNA form, the CDR3 reads TGTGCCTGGAGCTCGAAAGGGAATCAGCCCCAGCATTTT.

The rearrangement joins TRBV30 to TRBJ1-3; a weak D match, TRBD1 (6 bases). Germline values: CDR1 GTSNPN, CDR2 SVGIG (reference sequence). The CDR3 is 13 amino acids. V was cut by 3 bases and J by 4 bases, with 10 bases left in between. This CDR3 reads CAWRGDNGNTIYF. CDR3 DNA: TGTGCCTGGAGAGGGGACAACGGAAACACCATATATTTT.

The V and J genes are TRBV25-1 and TRBJ1-1; D gene ambiguous. Trimming stripped 0 bases from V and 7 bases from J, with 12 bases between. This CDR3 is built from 14 residues. The germline V gene has CDR1 MGHDK and CDR2 SYGVNS. CDR3 nucleotide sequence: TGTGCCAGCAGTGAATATGGTAAGAGAGGTGAAGCTTTCTTT. It is translated as CASSEYGKRGEAFF. Drawing the rest from reference TRBV25-1 and TRBJ1-1, the complete variable domain is EADIYQTPRYLVIGTGKKITLECSQTMGHDKMYWYQQDPGMELHLIHYSYGVNSTEKGDLSSESTVSRIRTEHFPLTLESARPSHTSQYLCASSEYGKRGEAFFGQGTRLTVV.

The chain couples TRBV4-2 to TRBJ1-1; 7 nucleotides line up with TRBD1. Germline V lookup: CDR1 LGHNA, CDR2 YNFKEQ. CDR3 length: 15 residues. J was trimmed by 3 bases and V by 0 bases; bases with no gene match: 4. The CDR3 sequence: CASSQERGQYTEAFF. For the CDR3, the DNA is TGTGCCAGCAGCCAAGAGAGGGGACAGTACACTGAAGCTTTCTTT.

The chain employs TRBV29-1 and TRBJ2-3, with 10 bases matching TRBD2. V was pared by 3 bases and J by 2 bases, with 2 bases of the junction left unmatched. Germline V gene data show CDR1 as SQVTM and CDR2 as ANQGSEA. The CDR3 consists of 14 residues. CDR3 DNA sequence: TGCAGCGTTGACAGCGGGGGGGACACAGATACGCAGTATTTT. Residues: CSVDSGGDTDTQYF.

This rearrangement joins TRBV6-6 to TRBJ2-1; 8 bases are shared with TRBD2. The CDR3 length is 16 residues. The germline V gene has CDR1 MNHNY and CDR2 SVGAGI (reference sequence). Trimming took 5 bases from V and 5 from J; bases not matched to a gene: 11. In DNA form, the CDR3 reads TGTGCCAGCAGTCCCACCGTCACGGGGGGGAACAATGAGCAGTTCTTC. As protein: CASSPTVTGGNNEQFF.

This chain uses TRBV6-5 with TRBJ2-1; 7 bases align to TRBD1. The ends lost 2 bases at V and 5 bases at J; junction bases unmatched: 3. CDR1 MNHEY and CDR2 SVGAGI come from the germline V gene. The CDR3 covers 14 residues. CDR3 region: CASSYRGHDNEQFF. In DNA form, the CDR3 reads TGTGCCAGCAGTTACAGGGGGCATGACAATGAGCAGTTCTTC.

This clone was detected a few times. The rearrangement links TRBV29-1 to TRBJ2-5; D is uncertain. Germline CDR1 SQVTM, CDR2 ANQGSEA. The CDR3 runs to 12 residues. Trimming left V 8 bases short and J 5 bases short, with 15 bases between. The CDR3 is CSSSQGWETQYF. CDR3 nucleotide sequence: TGCAGCTCGTCGCAAGGGTGGGAGACCCAGTACTTC.

This clone occurred a few times. This sample includes further DNA sequences coding for the same CDR3. The chain employs TRBV9 and TRBJ2-1, with no clear D. The CDR3 extends over 13 amino acids. V shed 0 bases and J shed 4 bases, with 5 bases lying between them. Germline CDR1 reads SGDLS; CDR2 reads YYNGEE. The DNA for the CDR3 is TGTGCCAGCAGCGTAGGTCCGTACAATGAGCAGTTCTTC. Its translation: CASSVGPYNEQFF.

This rearrangement joins TRBV30 to TRBJ2-5; no definite D call. CDR1 and CDR2 from the germline V gene are GTSNPN and SVGIG (reference sequence). The length of the CDR3 is 12 residues. Trimming removed 5 bases at V and 5 bases at J, with 12 bases between. This CDR3 is CAWEAYRETQYF. The CDR3 DNA reads TGTGCCTGGGAAGCCTATAGGGAGACCCAGTACTTC.

The sample holds one count of this clone. Other DNA sequences in this specimen translate into the identical CDR3. This rearrangement joins TRBV29-1 to TRBJ2-3, with 11 bases aligning to TRBD2. The ends lost 4 bases at V and 0 bases at J; junction bases unmatched: 3. The CDR3 runs 15 residues. Germline lookup yields CDR1 SQVTM and CDR2 ANQGSEA. The chain's CDR3 is CSVGLAGSSTDTQYF. In DNA form, the CDR3 reads TGCAGCGTTGGACTAGCGGGGTCTAGCACAGATACGCAGTATTTT.

This clone was seen only once. The chain combines TRBV4-1 with TRBJ2-2; 7 bases align to TRBD1. Trimming at V came to 4 bases and at J to 5 bases, leaving 7 bases not matched to a gene. Germline CDR1 MGHRA, CDR2 YSYEKL. The length of the CDR3 is 15 residues. Here the CDR3 DNA reads TGCGCCAGCAGCCGACCGGGACAGAGGACCGGGGAGCTGTTTTTT. This gives the protein CASSRPGQRTGELFF.

On this clone: Other DNA sequences from this sample encode an identical CDR3 as well. This chain uses TRBV20-1 with TRBJ2-5; the D is unclear. This CDR3 comprises 11 residues. V shed 1 base and J shed 4 bases, with 4 bases lying between them. Germline V gives CDR1 DFQATT, CDR2 SNEGSKA (reference sequence). The CDR3 bases are TGCAGTGCTAGAGGGGTAGAGACCCAGTACTTC. This sequence encodes CSARGVETQYF.

V and J are TRBV2 and TRBJ2-3; D is unresolved. The CDR3 sequence is 11 residues long. With 7 bases removed from V and 6 bases from J, the gap between germline ends came to 8 bases. Germline V CDR1 and CDR2: SNHLY, FYNNEI. DNA for the CDR3: TGTGCCAGCAACCTCGGGGATACGCAGTATTTT. Amino acids: CASNLGDTQYF.